This T cell receptor beta chain was recorded in a study of shared clonotypes between healthy human individuals. Broader study findings: All-four-donor shared clonotypes had higher generation probabilities than non-shared clonotypes did.

Naivety among CD8 cells was defined by CD45RO negativity and positive CCR7 selection, thereby excluding terminally differentiated effector memory CD45RA+ cells. The CDR3 covers 12 residues. Looked up from germline, CDR1 is MNHEY and CDR2 is SMNVEV (reference sequence). V dropped 5 bases and J dropped 4 bases, with 8 bases sitting between them. Comments on this clone: Its antigen is unidentified.

Approximately 200 ng DNA, tens of thousands of T cell genomes, went into each sorted-subset replicate PCR. How the authors handled the data: Filtering differed for immunoSEQ, which gave only junction sequences without quality scores. Libraries were prepared by immunoSEQ multiplex PCR; TCRdb keeps only in-frame clonotypes and omits some of them. Clone size and V and J calls were adopted from that table, with D and trimming inferred from the DNA. Seen here are roughly 890,000 clones, 85% to 95% observed once, and the top ten hold more than 20%. Sample: naive CD8+ T cells sorted from blood. The rearrangement uses TRBV27 and TRBJ1-2, with a weak D call TRBD1 (5 bases). The sequence came from a man younger than 40 in good health. This chain's CDR3 is CASSGTGYGYTF. In DNA form, the CDR3 reads TGTGCCAGCAGTGGGACGGGCTATGGCTACACCTTC.